The source of this T cell receptor (beta chain) is a study of OX40 agonist ivuxolimab in advanced cancers. Study in general: The patients received ivuxolimab by intravenous route every 2 weeks at 0.01 to 10 mg/kg. Study-level results: By week 6 at 0.1 to 3.0 mg/kg, blood CD4+ and CD8+ T cells had expanded clonally.

Details on this clone: Its matching antigen is unknown.

This CDR3 comprises 14 residues. Assay: immunoSEQ multiplex PCR; the TCRdb copy retains only in-frame clones and omits some. There are fewer than 80,000 clones in the sample; roughly 85% occur only once, and roughly 4% lies in the top ten. The J gene is TRBJ1-4, the V gene TRBV7-5; the table names TRBD1, a call not compared with the DNA. TRBV7-5 is reported as a pseudogene. The clonotype was recovered from an adult with an advanced solid tumor such as melanoma, head and neck, liver or kidney cancer. The sample in question was CD4+ or CD8+ T cells sorted from blood, obtained in a trial of the OX40 agonist ivuxolimab. The CDR3 nucleotides read TGTGTCAGAAGCTCAGGTGCAACTAATGAAAAACTGTTTTTT. Translated: CVRSSGATNEKLFF.